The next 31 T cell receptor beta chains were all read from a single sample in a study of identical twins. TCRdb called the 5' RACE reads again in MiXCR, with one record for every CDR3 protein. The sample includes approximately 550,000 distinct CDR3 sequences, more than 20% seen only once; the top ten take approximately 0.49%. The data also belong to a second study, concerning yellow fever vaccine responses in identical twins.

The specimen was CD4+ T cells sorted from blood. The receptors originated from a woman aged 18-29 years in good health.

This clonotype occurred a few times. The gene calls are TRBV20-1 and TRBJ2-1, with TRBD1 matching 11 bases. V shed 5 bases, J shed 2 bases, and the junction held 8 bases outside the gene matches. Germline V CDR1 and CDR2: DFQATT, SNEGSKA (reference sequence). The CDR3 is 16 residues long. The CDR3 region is CSASALGQGAYNEQFF. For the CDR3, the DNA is TGCAGTGCTTCGGCCCTGGGACAGGGGGCCTACAATGAGCAGTTCTTC.

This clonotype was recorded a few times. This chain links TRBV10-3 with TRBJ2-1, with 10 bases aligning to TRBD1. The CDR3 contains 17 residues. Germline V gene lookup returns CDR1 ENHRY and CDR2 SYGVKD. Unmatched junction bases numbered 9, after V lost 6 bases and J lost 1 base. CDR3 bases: TGTGCCATCAGCCCCACAACGGGACAGGGGTCCTACAATGAGCAGTTCTTC. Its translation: CAISPTTGQGSYNEQFF.

CDR3 residues: CSAWRTPFEQYF. DNA for the CDR3: TGCAGTGCGTGGAGGACACCTTTTGAGCAGTACTTC. The chain is built from TRBV20-1 and TRBJ2-7; D may correspond to TRBD1 or TRBD2 (5 bases each). Germline V gene lookup returns CDR1 DFQATT and CDR2 SNEGSKA (reference sequence). V was shortened by 6 bases and J by 7 bases, with 16 bases between the two germline ends. This CDR3 region has 12 residues.

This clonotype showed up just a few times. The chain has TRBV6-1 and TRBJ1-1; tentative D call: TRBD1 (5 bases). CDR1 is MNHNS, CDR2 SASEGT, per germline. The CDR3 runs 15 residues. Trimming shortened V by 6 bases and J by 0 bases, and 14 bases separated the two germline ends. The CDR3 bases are TGTGCCAGCAGGCCTCCGGGGGTTGTGAACACTGAAGCTTTCTTT. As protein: CASRPPGVVNTEAFF.

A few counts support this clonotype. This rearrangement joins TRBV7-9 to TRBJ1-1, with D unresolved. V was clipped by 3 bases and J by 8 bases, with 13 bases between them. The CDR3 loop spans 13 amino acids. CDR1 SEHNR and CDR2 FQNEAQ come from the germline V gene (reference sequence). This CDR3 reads CASSLGGIGEAFF. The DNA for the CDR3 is TGTGCCAGCAGCTTGGGCGGGATCGGCGAAGCTTTCTTT.

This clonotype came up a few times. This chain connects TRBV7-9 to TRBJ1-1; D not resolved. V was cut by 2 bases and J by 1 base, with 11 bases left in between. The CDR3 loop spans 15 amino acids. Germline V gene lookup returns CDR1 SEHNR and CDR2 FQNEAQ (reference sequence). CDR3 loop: CASSLRGSANTEAFF. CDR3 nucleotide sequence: TGTGCCAGCAGCTTACGAGGCAGCGCGAACACTGAAGCTTTCTTT. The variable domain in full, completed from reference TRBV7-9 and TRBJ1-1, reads DTGVSQNPRHKITKRGQNVTFRCDPISEHNRLYWYRQTLGQGPEFLTYFQNEAQLEKSRLLSDRFSAERPKGSFSTLEIQRTEQGDSAMYLCASSLRGSANTEAFFGQGTRLTVV.

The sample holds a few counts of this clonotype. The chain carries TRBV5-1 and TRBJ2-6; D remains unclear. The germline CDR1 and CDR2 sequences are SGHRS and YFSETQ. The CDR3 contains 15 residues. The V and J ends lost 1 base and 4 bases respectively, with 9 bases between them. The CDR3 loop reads CASSLTVQGANVLTF. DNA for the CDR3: TGCGCCAGCAGCTTGACGGTGCAGGGGGCCAACGTCCTGACTTTC.

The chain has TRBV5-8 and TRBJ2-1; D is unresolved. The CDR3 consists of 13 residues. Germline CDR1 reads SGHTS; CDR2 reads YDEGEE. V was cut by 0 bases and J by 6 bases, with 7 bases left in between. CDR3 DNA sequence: TGTGCCAGCAGCTTGGTTAGATTCAATGAGCAGTTCTTC. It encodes CASSLVRFNEQFF.

In DNA form, the CDR3 reads TGTGCCAGCAGCTGGTCTAGCGGGGGCTCCTACAATGAGCAGTTCTTC. This codes for CASSWSSGGSYNEQFF. The rearrangement joins TRBV7-2 to TRBJ2-1; 10 nucleotides agree with TRBD2. The CDR3 is made up of 16 amino acids. V was pared by 4 bases and J by 0 bases, with 3 bases of the junction left unmatched. Germline V gene lookup returns CDR1 SGHTA and CDR2 FQGNSA. Full variable domain (outside the CDR3, taken from reference TRBV7-2 and TRBJ2-1): GAGVSQSPSNKVTEKGKDVELRCDPISGHTALYWYRQSLGQGLEFLIYFQGNSAPDKSGLPSDRFSAERTGGSVSTLTIQRTQQEDSAVYLCASSWSSGGSYNEQFFGPGTRLTVL.

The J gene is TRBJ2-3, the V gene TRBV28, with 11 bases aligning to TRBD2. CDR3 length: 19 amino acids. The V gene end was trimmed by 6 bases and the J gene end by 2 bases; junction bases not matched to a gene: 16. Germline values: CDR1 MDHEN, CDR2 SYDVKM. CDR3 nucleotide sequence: TGTGCCAGCAGGCAAACAGGGGGTGGACTAGCGGGTTACACAGATACGCAGTATTTT. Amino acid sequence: CASRQTGGGLAGYTDTQYF. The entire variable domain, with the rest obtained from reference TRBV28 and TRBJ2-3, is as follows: DVKVTQSSRYLVKRTGEKVFLECVQDMDHENMFWYRQDPGLGLRLIYFSYDVKMKEKGDIPEGYSVSREKKERFSLILESASTNQTSMYLCASRQTGGGLAGYTDTQYFGPGTRLTVL.

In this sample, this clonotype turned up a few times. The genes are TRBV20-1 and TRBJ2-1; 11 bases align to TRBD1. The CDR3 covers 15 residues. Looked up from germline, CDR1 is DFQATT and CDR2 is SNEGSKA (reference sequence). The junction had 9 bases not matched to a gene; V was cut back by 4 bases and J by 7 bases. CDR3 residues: CSAITRDRGKNEQFF. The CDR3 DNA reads TGCAGTGCTATAACAAGGGACAGGGGGAAAAATGAGCAGTTCTTC.

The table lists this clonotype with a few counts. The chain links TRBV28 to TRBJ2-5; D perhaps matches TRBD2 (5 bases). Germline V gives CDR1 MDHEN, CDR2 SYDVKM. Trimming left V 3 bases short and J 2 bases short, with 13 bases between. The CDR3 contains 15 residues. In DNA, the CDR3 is TGTGCCAGCAGTTTTGGAAGAGGGTATCAAGAGACCCAGTACTTC. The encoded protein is CASSFGRGYQETQYF.

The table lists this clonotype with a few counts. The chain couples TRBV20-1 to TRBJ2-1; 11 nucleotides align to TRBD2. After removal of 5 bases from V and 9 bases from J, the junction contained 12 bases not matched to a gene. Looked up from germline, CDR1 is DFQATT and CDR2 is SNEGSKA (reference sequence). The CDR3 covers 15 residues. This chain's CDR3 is CSAPLSGRALGEQFF. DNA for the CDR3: TGCAGTGCTCCCCTTAGCGGGAGGGCCCTAGGTGAGCAGTTCTTC.

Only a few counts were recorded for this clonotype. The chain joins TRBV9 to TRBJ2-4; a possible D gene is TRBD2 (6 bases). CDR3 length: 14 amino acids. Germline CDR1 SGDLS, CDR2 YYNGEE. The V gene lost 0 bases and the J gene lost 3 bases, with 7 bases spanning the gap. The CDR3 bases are TGTGCCAGCAGCGTAGGGGAGGACAAAAACATTCAGTACTTC. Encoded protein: CASSVGEDKNIQYF.

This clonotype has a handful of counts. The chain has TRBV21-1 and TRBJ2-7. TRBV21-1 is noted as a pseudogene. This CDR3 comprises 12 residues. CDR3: CAAGGRTYEQYV. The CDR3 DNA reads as TGTGCCGCAGGCGGACGGACCTACGAGCAGTACGTC.

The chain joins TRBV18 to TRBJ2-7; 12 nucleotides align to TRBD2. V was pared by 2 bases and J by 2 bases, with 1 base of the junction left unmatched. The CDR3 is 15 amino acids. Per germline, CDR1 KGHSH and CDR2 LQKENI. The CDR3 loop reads CASSPGLAGPYEQYF. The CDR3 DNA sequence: TGTGCCAGCTCACCAGGACTAGCGGGGCCCTACGAGCAGTACTTC. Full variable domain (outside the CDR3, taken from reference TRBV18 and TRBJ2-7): NAGVMQNPRHLVRRRGQEARLRCSPMKGHSHVYWYRQLPEEGLKFMVYLQKENIIDESGMPKERFSAEFPKEGPSILRIQQVVRGDSAAYFCASSPGLAGPYEQYFGPGTRLTVT.

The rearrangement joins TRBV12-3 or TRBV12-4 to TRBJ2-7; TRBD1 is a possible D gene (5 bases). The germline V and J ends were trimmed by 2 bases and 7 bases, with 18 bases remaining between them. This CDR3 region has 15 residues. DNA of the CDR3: TGTGCCAGCAGTTTAACTCGACAGCAGTCAGGGGAGCAGTACTTC. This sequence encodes CASSLTRQQSGEQYF.

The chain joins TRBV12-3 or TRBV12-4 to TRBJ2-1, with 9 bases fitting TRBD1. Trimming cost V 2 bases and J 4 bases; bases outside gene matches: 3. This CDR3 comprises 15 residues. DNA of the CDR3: TGTGCCAGCAGTTTATGGGGACAGGGATACAATGAGCAGTTCTTC. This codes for CASSLWGQGYNEQFF.

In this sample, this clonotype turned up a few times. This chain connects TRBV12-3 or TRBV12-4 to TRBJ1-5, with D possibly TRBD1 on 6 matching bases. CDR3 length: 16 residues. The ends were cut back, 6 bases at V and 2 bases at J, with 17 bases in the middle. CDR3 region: CASSPADRFGNQPQHF. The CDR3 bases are TGTGCCAGCAGCCCGGCTGACAGGTTTGGCAATCAGCCCCAGCATTTT.

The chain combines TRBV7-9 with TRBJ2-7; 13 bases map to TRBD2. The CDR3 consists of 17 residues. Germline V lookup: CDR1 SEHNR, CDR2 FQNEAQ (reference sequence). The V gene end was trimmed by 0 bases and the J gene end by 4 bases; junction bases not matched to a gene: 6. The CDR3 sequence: CASSLAGTSGISYEQYF. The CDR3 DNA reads TGTGCCAGCAGCTTAGCGGGGACTAGCGGGATAAGTTACGAGCAGTACTTC.

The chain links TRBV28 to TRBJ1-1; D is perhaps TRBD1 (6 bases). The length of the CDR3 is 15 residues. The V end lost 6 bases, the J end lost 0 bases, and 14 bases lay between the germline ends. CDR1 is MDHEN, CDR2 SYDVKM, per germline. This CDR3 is CASRSLGGVNTEAFF. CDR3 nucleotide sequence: TGTGCCAGCAGGAGTCTAGGGGGGGTGAACACTGAAGCTTTCTTT.

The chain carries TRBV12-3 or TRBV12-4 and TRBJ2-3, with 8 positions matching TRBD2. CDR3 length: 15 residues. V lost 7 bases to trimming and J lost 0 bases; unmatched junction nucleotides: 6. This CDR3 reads CASTRSSGSTDTQYF. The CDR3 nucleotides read TGTGCCAGCACTCGATCTAGCGGGAGCACAGATACGCAGTATTTT.

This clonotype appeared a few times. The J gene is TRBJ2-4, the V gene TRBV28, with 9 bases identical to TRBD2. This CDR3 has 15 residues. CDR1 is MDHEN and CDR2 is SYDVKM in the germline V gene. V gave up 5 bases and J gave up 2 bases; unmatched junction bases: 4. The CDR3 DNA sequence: TGTGCCAGCAGTCGGACTAGCGATTCCAAAAACATTCAGTACTTC. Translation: CASSRTSDSKNIQYF. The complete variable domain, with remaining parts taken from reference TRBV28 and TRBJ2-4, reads DVKVTQSSRYLVKRTGEKVFLECVQDMDHENMFWYRQDPGLGLRLIYFSYDVKMKEKGDIPEGYSVSREKKERFSLILESASTNQTSMYLCASSRTSDSKNIQYFGAGTRLSVL.

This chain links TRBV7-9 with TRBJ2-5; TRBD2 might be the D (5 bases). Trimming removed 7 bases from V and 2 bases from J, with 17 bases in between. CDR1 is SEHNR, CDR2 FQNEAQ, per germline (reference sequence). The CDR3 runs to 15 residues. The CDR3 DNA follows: TGTGCCAGCATCCCAGCGGCGAGCGGTCAAGAGACCCAGTACTTC. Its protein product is CASIPAASGQETQYF. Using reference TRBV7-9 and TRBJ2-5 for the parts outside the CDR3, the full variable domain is DTGVSQNPRHKITKRGQNVTFRCDPISEHNRLYWYRQTLGQGPEFLTYFQNEAQLEKSRLLSDRFSAERPKGSFSTLEIQRTEQGDSAMYLCASIPAASGQETQYFGPGTRLLVL.

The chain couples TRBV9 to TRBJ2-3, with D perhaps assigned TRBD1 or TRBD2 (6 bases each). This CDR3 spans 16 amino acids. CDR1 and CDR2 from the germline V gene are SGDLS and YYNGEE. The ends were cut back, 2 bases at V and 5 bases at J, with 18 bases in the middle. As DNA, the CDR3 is TGTGCCAGCAGCGTCGCGGGGAGGCAGGGGATAGATACGCAGTATTTT. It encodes CASSVAGRQGIDTQYF.

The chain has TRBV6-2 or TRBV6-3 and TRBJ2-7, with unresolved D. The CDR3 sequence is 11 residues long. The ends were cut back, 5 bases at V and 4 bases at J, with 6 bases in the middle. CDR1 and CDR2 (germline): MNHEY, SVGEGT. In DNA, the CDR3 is TGTGCCAGCAGTGATGAATACGAGCAGTACGTC. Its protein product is CASSDEYEQYV.

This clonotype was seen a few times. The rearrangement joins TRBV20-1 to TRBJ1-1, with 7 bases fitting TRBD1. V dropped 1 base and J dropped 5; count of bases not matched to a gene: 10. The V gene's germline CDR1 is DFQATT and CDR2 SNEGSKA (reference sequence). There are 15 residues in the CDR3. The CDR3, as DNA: TGCAGTGCTAGAGCGACAAACAGGGGACTGACTGAAGCTTTCTTT. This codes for CSARATNRGLTEAFF.

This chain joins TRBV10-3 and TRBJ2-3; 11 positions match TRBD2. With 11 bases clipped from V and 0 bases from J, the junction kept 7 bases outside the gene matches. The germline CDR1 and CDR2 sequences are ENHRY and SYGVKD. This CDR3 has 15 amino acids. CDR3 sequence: CASDSGRASTDTQYF. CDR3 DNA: TGTGCCTCCGATAGCGGGAGGGCGAGCACAGATACGCAGTATTTT.

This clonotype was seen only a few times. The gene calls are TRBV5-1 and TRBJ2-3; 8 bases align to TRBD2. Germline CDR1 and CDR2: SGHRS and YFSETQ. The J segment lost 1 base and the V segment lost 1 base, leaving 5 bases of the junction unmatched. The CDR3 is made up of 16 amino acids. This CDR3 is CASSLLAGGRTDTQYF. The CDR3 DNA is TGCGCCAGCAGCTTGCTGGCGGGAGGCCGCACAGATACGCAGTATTTT.

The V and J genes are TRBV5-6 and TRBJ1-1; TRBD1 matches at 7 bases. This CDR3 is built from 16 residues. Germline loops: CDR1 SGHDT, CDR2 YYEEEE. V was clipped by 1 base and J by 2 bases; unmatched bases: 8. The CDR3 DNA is TGTGCCAGCAGCTTGTATTCCGGGACAGTCAACACTGAAGCTTTCTTT. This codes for CASSLYSGTVNTEAFF.

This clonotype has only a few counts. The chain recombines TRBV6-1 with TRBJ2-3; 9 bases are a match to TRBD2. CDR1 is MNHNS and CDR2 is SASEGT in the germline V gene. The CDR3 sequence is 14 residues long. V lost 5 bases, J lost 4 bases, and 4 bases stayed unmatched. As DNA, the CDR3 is TGTGCCAGCAGTCTTAGCGGGAGAGCAGATACGCAGTATTTT. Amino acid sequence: CASSLSGRADTQYF.